This TCR beta chain is from a study of cytomegalovirus exposure and HLA in healthy donors. Broader study findings: Clonal expansion, a later analysis showed, was greater in HLA-associated TCR beta chains than in equally common others. Later on, a genetic analysis was performed. It linked a missense variant in DCLRE1C with V- and J-gene trimming of TCR beta.

The CDR3 consists of 14 residues. Deletions cut 10 bases from V and 6 bases from J, with 16 bases between. CDR1 is SNHLY and CDR2 is FYNNEI in the germline V gene. The PCR had 60 Vbeta and 13 Jbeta primers. Original handling: It was a later analysis that counted roughly 80 million unique TCR beta chains, of which 8.5 million to 12 million were shared. Using immunoSEQ multiplex PCR, the repertoire was profiled, and TCRdb retains in-frame clones only, with some absent. That table is the source of V, J and clone size, and D and trimming were worked out from the DNA. Here the sample spans around 150,000 clones, more than 70% being singletons. About this clone itself: Antigen: not known.

This clonotype was sampled from a man aged 45-65 years in good health and CMV-seronegative. The chain couples TRBV2 to TRBJ1-6; a weak D match, TRBD1 (5 bases). The sequencing sample was made of PBMCs. CDR3 nucleotide sequence: TGTGCCAACAGGACGACAGTAACTAATTCACCCCTCCACTTT. Residues: CANRTTVTNSPLHF.